There are many counts of the clone carrying this TCR beta chain. The sample originates from a study of blood T cells in healthy people across ages. V lost 7 bases and J lost 5, with 16 bases in between. This CDR3 is 14 amino acids long. The use of a sample-barcoded 5' primer and a J-beta primer mix characterized a second PCR of roughly 6 to 12 cycles. Using its own MiXCR run on the 5' RACE reads, TCRdb lists one record per CDR3 protein. The data show approximately 810,000 distinct CDR3 sequences, with 29% seen just once and around 16% held by the top ten. The sequenced sample consisted of blood. This clonotype originated in a woman aged 80 or older in good health. J is TRBJ2-3 and V is TRBV12-3 or TRBV12-4; D remains unclear. This chain's CDR3 is CASNPRRLGDTQYF. CDR3 bases: TGTGCCAGCAACCCTCGACGGCTCGGAGATACGCAGTATTTT.